This TCR beta chain was sequenced during a study of radiotherapy plus CTLA-4 blockade in lung cancer. The study's findings and limits: Reported findings show early blood T cell clone dynamics, with interferon-beta, best predicted response.

Details on this clone: Antigen specificity is unknown.

Here immunoSEQ multiplex PCR was the method, and the copy in TCRdb shows in-frame clones only, minus some. Here the sample spans about 60,000 clones, roughly four fifths being singletons. The sample was peripheral blood, taken from a patient treated with radiotherapy plus ipilimumab. This receptor was obtained from a human donor with non-small cell lung cancer who had a complete response to radiotherapy plus ipilimumab.

CDR3 coding DNA: TGTGCCAGCACCGGAGTGAAGGAGGCCCAGTACTTC. Its protein product is CASTGVKEAQYF. V is TRBV28 and J is TRBJ2-5, with D possibly TRBD2 on 5 matching bases. Trimming shortened V by 7 bases and J by 9 bases, and 15 bases separated the two germline ends. CDR3 length equals 12 residues. The V gene's germline CDR1 is MDHEN and CDR2 SYDVKM.